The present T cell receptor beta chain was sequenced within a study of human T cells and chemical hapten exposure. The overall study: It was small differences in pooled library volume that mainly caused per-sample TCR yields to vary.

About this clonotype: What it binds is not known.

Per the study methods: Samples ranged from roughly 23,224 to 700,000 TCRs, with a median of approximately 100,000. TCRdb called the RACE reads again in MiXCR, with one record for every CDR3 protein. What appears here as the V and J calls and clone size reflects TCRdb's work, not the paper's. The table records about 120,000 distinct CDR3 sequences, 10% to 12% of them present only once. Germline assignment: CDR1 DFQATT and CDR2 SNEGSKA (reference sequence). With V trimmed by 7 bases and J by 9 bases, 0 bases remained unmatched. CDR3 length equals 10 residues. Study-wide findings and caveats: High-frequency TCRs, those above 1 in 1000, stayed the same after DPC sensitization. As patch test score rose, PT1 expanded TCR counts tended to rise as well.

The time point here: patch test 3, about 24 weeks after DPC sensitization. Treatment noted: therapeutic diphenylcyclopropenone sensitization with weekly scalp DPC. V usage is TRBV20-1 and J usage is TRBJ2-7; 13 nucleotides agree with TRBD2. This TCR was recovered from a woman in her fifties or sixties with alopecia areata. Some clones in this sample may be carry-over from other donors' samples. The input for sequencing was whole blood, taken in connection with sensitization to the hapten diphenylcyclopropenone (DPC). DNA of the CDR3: TGCAGTGGGACTAGCGGGAGGCAGTACTTC. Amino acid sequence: CSGTSGRQYF.